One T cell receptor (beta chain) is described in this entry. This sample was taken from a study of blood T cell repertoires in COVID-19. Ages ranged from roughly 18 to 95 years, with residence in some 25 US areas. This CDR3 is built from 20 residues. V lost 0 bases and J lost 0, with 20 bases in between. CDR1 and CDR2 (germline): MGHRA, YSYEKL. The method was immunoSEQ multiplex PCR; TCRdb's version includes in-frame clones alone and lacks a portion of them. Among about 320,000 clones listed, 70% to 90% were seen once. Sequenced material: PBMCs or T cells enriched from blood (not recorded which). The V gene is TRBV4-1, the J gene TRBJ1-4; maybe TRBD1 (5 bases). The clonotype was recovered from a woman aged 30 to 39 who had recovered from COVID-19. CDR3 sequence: CASSQEMATAVTATNEKLFF. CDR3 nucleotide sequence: TGCGCCAGCAGCCAAGAGATGGCGACAGCAGTAACGGCAACTAATGAAAAACTGTTTTTT.